The rows below give T cell receptor beta chains drawn from one sample of a study of blood T cell repertoires in COVID-19. Clones were read by immunoSEQ multiplex PCR, and TCRdb kept only the in-frame ones, dropping some. The sample contains roughly 280,000 clones, under 90% of which appear only once. Sequencing used PBMCs or T cells enriched from blood (not recorded which). These receptors originate from a woman aged 60-75 years who had recovered from COVID-19. The CDR3 runs from the conserved cysteine through the conserved F or W. The order of the fields is J gene, V gene, clone size, D gene, CDR3 DNA, CDR3 protein. The D gene is left open where the match is weak. The size entry is marked missing in some rows and otherwise reads once, few, many or a size class.

j_call: TRBJ1-2
v_call: TRBV6-5
clone_size: NA
d_call: NA
cdr3_nt: TGTGCCAGCAGGGGTAGGAACAGGGAAGGAGGCTACACCTTC
cdr3_aa: CASRGRNREGGYTF

j_call: TRBJ1-1
v_call: TRBV7-9
clone_size: NA
d_call: NA
cdr3_nt: TGTGCCAGCAGCTTAGGTGTCCAAAACACTGAAGCTTTCTTT
cdr3_aa: CASSLGVQNTEAFF

j_call: TRBJ1-5
v_call: TRBV18
clone_size: NA
d_call: TRBD1
cdr3_nt: TGTGCCAGCTCACCACATCCGGACAGGGGACTTCAGCCCCAGCATTTT
cdr3_aa: CASSPHPDRGLQPQHF

j_call: TRBJ1-3
v_call: TRBV6-5
clone_size: NA
d_call: NA
cdr3_nt: TGTGCCAGCCGGGCGCCGGGGGGAAACACCATATATTTT
cdr3_aa: CASRAPGGNTIYF

j_call: TRBJ1-5
v_call: TRBV28
clone_size: NA
d_call: NA
cdr3_nt: TGTGCCAGCAGTTTCCTATACCAGCCCCAGCATTTT
cdr3_aa: CASSFLYQPQHF

j_call: TRBJ2-2
v_call: TRBV5-1
clone_size: NA
d_call: TRBD1
cdr3_nt: TGCGCCAGCAGCGCCCGGGACAGGGCTCCCGGGGAGCTGTTTTTT
cdr3_aa: CASSARDRAPGELFF

j_call: TRBJ1-2
v_call: TRBV29-1
clone_size: NA
d_call: TRBD1
cdr3_nt: TGCAGCGCCCCGGGACAGGGTGTCTATGGCTACACCTTC
cdr3_aa: CSAPGQGVYGYTF

j_call: TRBJ2-3
v_call: TRBV5-4
clone_size: NA
d_call: TRBD2
cdr3_nt: TGTGCCAGCAGCCCGGGGGTAGCCCCTAGCGGAGATACGCAGTATTTT
cdr3_aa: CASSPGVAPSGDTQYF

j_call: TRBJ1-5
v_call: TRBV30
clone_size: NA
d_call: NA
cdr3_nt: TGTGCCTGGAGTGTCGTGGGGGGGCCCCAGCATTTT
cdr3_aa: CAWSVVGGPQHF

j_call: TRBJ2-4
v_call: TRBV30
clone_size: NA
d_call: TRBD1
cdr3_nt: TGTGCCTGGAGTGGCCCGGGACAGGGAAGCAGGATAGGCGACATTCAGTACTTC
cdr3_aa: CAWSGPGQGSRIGDIQYF

j_call: TRBJ1-2
v_call: TRBV10-2
clone_size: once
d_call: NA
cdr3_nt: TGCGCCAGCAGTTACGGGAGCGAGGCGCCGGGGATAGCCTACACCTTC
cdr3_aa: CASSYGSEAPGIAYTF

j_call: TRBJ2-1
v_call: TRBV5-1
clone_size: NA
d_call: NA
cdr3_nt: TGCGCCAGCTCCGGGAGTGGGAGAGGCATTGAGCAGTTCTTC
cdr3_aa: CASSGSGRGIEQFF

j_call: TRBJ2-5
v_call: TRBV19
clone_size: once
d_call: TRBD1
cdr3_nt: TGTGCCAGTAGTCCACAGGGGGCAGCGGAGACCCAGTACTTC
cdr3_aa: CASSPQGAAETQYF

j_call: TRBJ2-5
v_call: TRBV29-1
clone_size: NA
d_call: TRBD2
cdr3_nt: TGCAGCGTTGAGATTAGCGGGGGGTCGGAGACCCAGTACTTC
cdr3_aa: CSVEISGGSETQYF

j_call: TRBJ1-2
v_call: TRBV30
clone_size: few
d_call: NA
cdr3_nt: TGTGCCTGTGAGGTGGGGGCTACCTCGGCTGGCTACACCTTC
cdr3_aa: CACEVGATSAGYTF

j_call: TRBJ1-2
v_call: TRBV9
clone_size: once
d_call: NA
cdr3_nt: TGTGCCAGCAGCGTAGCTCTTGAGAGCCTGGATGGCTACACCTTC
cdr3_aa: CASSVALESLDGYTF

j_call: TRBJ1-2
v_call: TRBV5-1
clone_size: NA
d_call: NA
cdr3_nt: TGCGCCAGCAGCTTGGAGGGGCGGGAAAATGGCTACACCTTC
cdr3_aa: CASSLEGRENGYTF

j_call: TRBJ1-3
v_call: TRBV5-1
clone_size: NA
d_call: NA
cdr3_nt: TGCGCCAGCAGCGACGACAGGTCCTCTGGAAACACCATATATTTT
cdr3_aa: CASSDDRSSGNTIYF

j_call: TRBJ1-4
v_call: TRBV9
clone_size: once
d_call: NA
cdr3_nt: TGTGCCAGCAGCGGGCAGGCGACTAATGAAAAACTGTTTTTT
cdr3_aa: CASSGQATNEKLFF

j_call: TRBJ2-2
v_call: TRBV6-5
clone_size: NA
d_call: TRBD1
cdr3_nt: TGTGCCAGCAGTTACTCCGACAGGGCTAACACCGGGGAGCTGTTTTTT
cdr3_aa: CASSYSDRANTGELFF

j_call: TRBJ1-1
v_call: TRBV11-2
clone_size: NA
d_call: NA
cdr3_nt: TGTGCCAGCAGCCACAGGGTGGAGGCTGAAGCTTTCTTT
cdr3_aa: CASSHRVEAEAFF

j_call: TRBJ2-1
v_call: TRBV7-3
clone_size: NA
d_call: TRBD2
cdr3_nt: TGTGCCAGCAGCTTAGCGGGACTAGCGGGAGATGAGCAGTTCTTC
cdr3_aa: CASSLAGLAGDEQFF

j_call: TRBJ2-3
v_call: TRBV4-1
clone_size: NA
d_call: NA
cdr3_nt: TGCGCCAGCAGGCCAAGTGGAGTAAGGGATACGCAGTATTTT
cdr3_aa: CASRPSGVRDTQYF

j_call: TRBJ2-7
v_call: TRBV4-1
clone_size: NA
d_call: NA
cdr3_nt: TGCGCCAGCAGCGGTTATTCCAGCTCCTACGAGCAGTACTTC
cdr3_aa: CASSGYSSSYEQYF

j_call: TRBJ2-7
v_call: TRBV18
clone_size: NA
d_call: TRBD2
cdr3_nt: TGTGCCAGCTCAATACTAGCGGGGGGCTACGAGCAGTACTTC
cdr3_aa: CASSILAGGYEQYF

j_call: TRBJ1-1
v_call: TRBV5-1
clone_size: NA
d_call: NA
cdr3_nt: TGCGCCAGCAGCTTGGTCGTGGGCAGGGTGGGCACTGAAGCTTTCTTT
cdr3_aa: CASSLVVGRVGTEAFF

j_call: TRBJ2-3
v_call: TRBV5-6
clone_size: NA
d_call: TRBD1
cdr3_nt: TGTGCCAGCAGCGGTCGGACAGGGAGCACAGATACGCAGTATTTT
cdr3_aa: CASSGRTGSTDTQYF

j_call: TRBJ1-2
v_call: TRBV5-1
clone_size: NA
d_call: TRBD1
cdr3_nt: TGCGCCAGCAGCTCAGGGGGCAAGCTGGACTATGGCTACACCTTC
cdr3_aa: CASSSGGKLDYGYTF

j_call: TRBJ1-1
v_call: TRBV10-3
clone_size: NA
d_call: NA
cdr3_nt: TGTGCCATCAGTGGGGGGGCTGAAGCTTTCTTT
cdr3_aa: CAISGGAEAFF

j_call: TRBJ2-3
v_call: TRBV7-9
clone_size: NA
d_call: TRBD2
cdr3_nt: TGTGCCAGCATCCTGGGACTAGCGACCACAGATACGCAGTATTTT
cdr3_aa: CASILGLATTDTQYF

j_call: TRBJ1-6
v_call: TRBV27
clone_size: NA
d_call: TRBD1
cdr3_nt: TGTGCCAGCAGTCGACAGGGCTCACGAGTGGGATCACCCCTCCACTTT
cdr3_aa: CASSRQGSRVGSPLHF